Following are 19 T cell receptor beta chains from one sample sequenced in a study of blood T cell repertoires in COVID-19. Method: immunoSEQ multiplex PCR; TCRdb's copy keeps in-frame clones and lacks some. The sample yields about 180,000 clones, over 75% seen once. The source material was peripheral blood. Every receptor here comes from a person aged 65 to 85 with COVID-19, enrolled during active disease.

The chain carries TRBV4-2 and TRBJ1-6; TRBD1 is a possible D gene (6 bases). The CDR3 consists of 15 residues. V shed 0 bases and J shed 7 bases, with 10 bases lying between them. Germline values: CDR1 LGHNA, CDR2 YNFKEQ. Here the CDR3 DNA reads TGTGCCAGCAGCCAAGACAGGGGAAGCAATTCACCCCTCCACTTT. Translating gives CASSQDRGSNSPLHF.

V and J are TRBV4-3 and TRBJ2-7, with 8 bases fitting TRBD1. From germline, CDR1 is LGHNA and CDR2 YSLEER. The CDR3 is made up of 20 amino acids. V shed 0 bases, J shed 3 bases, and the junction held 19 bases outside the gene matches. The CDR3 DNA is TGCGCCAGCAGCCAAGAGGCGGGTTTGGCAGGGGGCGTTCTATACTACGAGCAGTACTTC. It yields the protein CASSQEAGLAGGVLYYEQYF.

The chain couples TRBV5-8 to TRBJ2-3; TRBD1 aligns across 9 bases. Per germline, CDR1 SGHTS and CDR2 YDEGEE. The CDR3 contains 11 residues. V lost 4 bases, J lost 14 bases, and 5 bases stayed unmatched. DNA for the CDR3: TGTGCCAGCAGCCTCCGGGACAGGGCGTATTTT. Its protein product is CASSLRDRAYF.

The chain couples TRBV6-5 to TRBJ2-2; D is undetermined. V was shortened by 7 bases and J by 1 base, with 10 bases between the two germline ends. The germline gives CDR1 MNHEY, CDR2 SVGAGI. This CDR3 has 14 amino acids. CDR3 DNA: TGTGCCAGCAACTATGGCAGGAACACCGGGGAGCTGTTTTTT. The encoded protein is CASNYGRNTGELFF.

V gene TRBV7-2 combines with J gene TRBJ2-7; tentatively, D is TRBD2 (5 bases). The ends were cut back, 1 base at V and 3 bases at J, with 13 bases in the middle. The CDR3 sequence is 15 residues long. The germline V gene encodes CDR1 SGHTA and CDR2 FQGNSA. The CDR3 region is CASSLVPDTSYEQYF. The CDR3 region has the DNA TGTGCCAGCAGCTTAGTCCCCGATACTAGCTACGAGCAGTACTTC.

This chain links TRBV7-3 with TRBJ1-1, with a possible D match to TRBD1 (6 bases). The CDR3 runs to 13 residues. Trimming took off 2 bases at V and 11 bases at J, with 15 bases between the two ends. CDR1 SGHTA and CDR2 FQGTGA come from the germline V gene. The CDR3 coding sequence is TGTGCCAGCAGCTTAGCCAGGGGCGATGGGGCTTTCTTT. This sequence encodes CASSLARGDGAFF.

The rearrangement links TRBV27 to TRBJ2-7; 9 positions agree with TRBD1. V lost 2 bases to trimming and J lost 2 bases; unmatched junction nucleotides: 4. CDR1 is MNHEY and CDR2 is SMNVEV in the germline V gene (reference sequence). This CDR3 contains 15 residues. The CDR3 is CASSLLGQGTYEQYF. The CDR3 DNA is TGTGCCAGCAGTTTACTCGGACAGGGGACCTACGAGCAGTACTTC.

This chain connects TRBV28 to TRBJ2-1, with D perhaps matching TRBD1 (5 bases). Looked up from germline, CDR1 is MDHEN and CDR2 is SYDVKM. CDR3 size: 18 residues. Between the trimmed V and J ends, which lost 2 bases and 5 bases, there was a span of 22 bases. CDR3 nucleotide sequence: TGTGCCAGCAGTTTAAACCTTGGGGCAGGGTCTAGAAACAATGAGCAGTTCTTC. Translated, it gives CASSLNLGAGSRNNEQFF.

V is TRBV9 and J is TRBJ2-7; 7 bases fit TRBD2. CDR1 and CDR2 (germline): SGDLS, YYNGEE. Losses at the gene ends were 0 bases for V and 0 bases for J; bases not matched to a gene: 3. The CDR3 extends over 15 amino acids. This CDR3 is CASSVGASGSYEQYF. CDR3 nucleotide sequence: TGTGCCAGCAGCGTAGGGGCTAGCGGCTCCTACGAGCAGTACTTC.

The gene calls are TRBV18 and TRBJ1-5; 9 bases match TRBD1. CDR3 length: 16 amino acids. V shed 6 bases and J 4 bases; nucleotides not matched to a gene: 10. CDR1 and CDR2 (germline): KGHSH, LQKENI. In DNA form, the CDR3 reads TGTGCCAGCTCCCTCCTTGGGGGGACAGGGAATCAGCCCCAGCATTTT. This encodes CASSLLGGTGNQPQHF.

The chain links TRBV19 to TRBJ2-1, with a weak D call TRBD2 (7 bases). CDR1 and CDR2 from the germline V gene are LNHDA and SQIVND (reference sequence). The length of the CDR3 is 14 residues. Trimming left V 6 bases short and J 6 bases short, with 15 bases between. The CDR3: CASSPQRGGNEQFF. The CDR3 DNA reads TGTGCCAGTAGCCCACAGAGGGGGGGCAATGAGCAGTTCTTC.

The CDR3 DNA follows: TGTGCCAGCAGCTTCGGGGGAAGCTCCTACGAGCAGTACTTC. It encodes CASSFGGSSYEQYF. The chain uses TRBV7-2 and TRBJ2-7; D possibly corresponds to TRBD2 (6 bases). The germline V gene encodes CDR1 SGHTA and CDR2 FQGNSA. V was clipped by 3 bases and J by 0 bases, with 9 bases between them. The CDR3 sequence is 14 residues long.

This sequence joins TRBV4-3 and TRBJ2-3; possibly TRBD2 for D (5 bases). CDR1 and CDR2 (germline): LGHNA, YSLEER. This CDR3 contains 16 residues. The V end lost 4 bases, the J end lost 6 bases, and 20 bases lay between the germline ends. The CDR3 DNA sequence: TGCGCCAGCAGCCGAGGACGGGGTCAGTTCCCGGATACGCAGTATTTT. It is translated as CASSRGRGQFPDTQYF.

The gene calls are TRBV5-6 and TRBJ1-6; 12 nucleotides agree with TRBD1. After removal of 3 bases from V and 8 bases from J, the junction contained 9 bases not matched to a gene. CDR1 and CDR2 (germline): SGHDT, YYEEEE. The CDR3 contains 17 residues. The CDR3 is CASSYQRGQGADSPLHF. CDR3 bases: TGTGCCAGCAGCTACCAACGGGGACAGGGGGCGGATTCACCCCTCCACTTT.

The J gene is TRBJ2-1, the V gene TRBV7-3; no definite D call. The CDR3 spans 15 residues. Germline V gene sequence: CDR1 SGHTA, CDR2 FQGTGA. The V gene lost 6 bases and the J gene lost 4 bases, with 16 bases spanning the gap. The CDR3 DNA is TGTGCCAGCAGTACTCGGATTGCGGCATACAATGAGCAGTTCTTC. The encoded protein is CASSTRIAAYNEQFF. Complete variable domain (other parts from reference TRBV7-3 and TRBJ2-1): GAGVSQTPSNKVTEKGKYVELRCDPISGHTALYWYRQSLGQGPEFLIYFQGTGAADDSGLPNDRFFAVRPEGSVSTLKIQRTERGDSAVYLCASSTRIAAYNEQFFGPGTRLTVL.

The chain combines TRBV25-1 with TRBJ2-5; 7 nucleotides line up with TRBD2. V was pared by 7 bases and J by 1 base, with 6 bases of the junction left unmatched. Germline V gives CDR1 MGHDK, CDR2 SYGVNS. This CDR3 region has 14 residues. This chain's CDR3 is CASIGERGQETQYF. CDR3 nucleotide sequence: TGTGCCAGCATCGGTGAGCGGGGCCAAGAGACCCAGTACTTC.

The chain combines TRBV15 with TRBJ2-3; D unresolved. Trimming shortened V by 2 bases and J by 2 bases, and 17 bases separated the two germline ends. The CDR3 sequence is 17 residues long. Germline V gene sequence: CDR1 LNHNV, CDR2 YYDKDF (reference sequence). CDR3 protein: CATSRPLGDLFTDTQYF. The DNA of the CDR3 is TGTGCCACCAGCAGACCGCTCGGAGACTTGTTCACAGATACGCAGTATTTT.

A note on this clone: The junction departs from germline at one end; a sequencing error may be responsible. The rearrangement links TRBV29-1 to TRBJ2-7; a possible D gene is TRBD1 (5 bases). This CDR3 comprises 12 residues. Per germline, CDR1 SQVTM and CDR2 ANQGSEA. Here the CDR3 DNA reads TGCAGCGTAATTCAGGGCTCCCACGAGCAGTACTTC. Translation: CSVIQGSHEQYF.

CDR3 coding DNA: TGTGCCAGCAGCTCCCGGACGGGACAGAGAAATCAGCCCCAGCATTTT. Protein product: CASSSRTGQRNQPQHF. This chain joins TRBV5-6 and TRBJ1-5; TRBD1 matches 7 bases. Germline V gene sequence: CDR1 SGHDT, CDR2 YYEEEE. The CDR3 contains 16 residues. V lost 3 bases and J lost 4; bases outside the gene matches: 10.